This T cell receptor (beta chain) was retrieved from a study of blood T cell repertoires in COVID-19. This clone was seen just once. Study processing details: Amplification of reference gene primers provided the estimated nucleated cell counts. Sequencing used immunoSEQ multiplex PCR; TCRdb keeps in-frame clones, though not all of them. Clone size and V and J calls were adopted from that table, with D and trimming inferred from the DNA. The sample lists hundreds of thousands of clones, less than 90% occurring once. Germline CDR1 reads SNHLY; CDR2 reads FYNNEI. V lost 10 bases to trimming and J lost 4 bases, with 20 bases between them. CDR3 length equals 14 residues.

V gene TRBV2 combines with J gene TRBJ2-7; D may be TRBD1 (6 bases). The source of this sequence is a woman aged 80 or older with active or convalescent COVID-19. Material: peripheral blood. The DNA of the CDR3 is TGTGCCACCCGGGCCCTCAGGGGTGTGTACGAGCAGTACTTC. Translated: CATRALRGVYEQYF.